Shown below are 20 T cell receptor beta chains from a single sample sequenced in a study of T cells in Graves' hyperthyroidism and ophthalmopathy. From RNA transcripts, TCR beta CDR3 regions were amplified. In the first-round RT-PCR of the TCR CDR3, the HTBI primer set was used. TCRdb reprocessed the multiplex PCR reads with MiXCR, giving one entry per CDR3 protein. The table lists about 640,000 distinct CDR3 sequences, roughly 14% of them singletons. Sequenced sample: blood. These receptors originate from a woman in her forties or fifties with Graves' ophthalmopathy.

In its sample, this clonotype was seen many times. This chain links TRBV20-1 with TRBJ2-1, with D uncertain. Between the trimmed V and J ends, which lost 2 bases and 0 bases, there was a span of 17 bases. Germline V gene sequence: CDR1 DFQATT, CDR2 SNEGSKA (reference sequence). The CDR3 loop spans 17 amino acids. In nucleotides, the CDR3 is TGCAGTGCTAGAACCGCTACCCGCCAATACTCCTACAATGAGCAGTTCTTC. It translates to CSARTATRQYSYNEQFF.

The genes are TRBV28 and TRBJ1-6; weak D call: TRBD1 (5 bases). From germline, CDR1 is MDHEN and CDR2 SYDVKM. V was clipped by 4 bases and J by 7 bases, with 14 bases between them. This CDR3 has 15 residues. DNA for the CDR3: TGTGCCAGCAGTTACGTGGGACGGAAAAATTCACCCCTCCACTTT. This translates into CASSYVGRKNSPLHF.

This clonotype occurred many times. The V gene is TRBV28, the J gene TRBJ1-6; D unresolved. The CDR3 runs 15 residues. Trimming shortened V by 2 bases and J by 8 bases, and 13 bases separated the two germline ends. Germline V lookup: CDR1 MDHEN, CDR2 SYDVKM. CDR3 amino acids: CASSLMVGGYSPLHF. The DNA for the CDR3 is TGTGCCAGCAGTTTAATGGTGGGAGGATATTCACCCCTCCACTTT.

This clonotype occurred many times. V and J are TRBV11-3 and TRBJ2-1; TRBD2 might be the D (5 bases). The ends were cut back, 2 bases at V and 2 bases at J, with 7 bases in the middle. Germline values: CDR1 SGHNT, CDR2 YENEEA. The CDR3 has 14 residues. The CDR3 reads CASSLTGTYNEQFF. CDR3 nucleotide sequence: TGTGCCAGCAGCTTAACGGGAACCTACAATGAGCAGTTCTTC.

The chain has TRBV6-5 and TRBJ1-5, with D perhaps TRBD1 (5 bases). V lost 5 bases and J lost 7, with 18 bases in between. The CDR3 totals 15 residues. Per the germline V gene, CDR1 is MNHEY and CDR2 is SVGAGI. As DNA, the CDR3 is TGTGCCAGCAGTCCTCATGGGGCCGGAGGCCAGCCCCAGCATTTT. This encodes CASSPHGAGGQPQHF.

Many counts were recorded for this clonotype. V usage is TRBV5-5 and J usage is TRBJ1-1; D remains ambiguous. V dropped 2 bases and J dropped 1 base, with 12 bases sitting between them. The CDR3 length is 15 residues. Per the germline V gene, CDR1 is SGHKS and CDR2 is YYEKEE (reference sequence). DNA of the CDR3: TGTGCCAGCAGCTTTGGGCCCAGTGAGAACACTGAAGCTTTCTTT. This encodes CASSFGPSENTEAFF. Based on the CDR3 plus reference TRBV5-5 and TRBJ1-1, the full variable domain is DAGVTQSPTHLIKTRGQQVTLRCSPISGHKSVSWYQQVLGQGPQFIFQYYEKEERGRGNFPDRFSARQFPNYSSELNVNALLLGDSALYLCASSFGPSENTEAFFGQGTRLTVV.

The J gene is TRBJ2-1, the V gene TRBV6-1; 13 bases agree with TRBD2. The CDR3 is made up of 15 amino acids. V lost 5 bases, J lost 9 bases, and 7 bases stayed unmatched. Germline V CDR1 and CDR2: MNHNS, SASEGT. Here the CDR3 DNA reads TGTGCCAGCAGTAAGACTAGCGGGAGGATTGCTGAGCAGTTCTTC. It encodes CASSKTSGRIAEQFF.

This clonotype came up many times. This rearrangement joins TRBV12-3 or TRBV12-4 to TRBJ1-2, with D perhaps matching TRBD1 (6 bases). The CDR3 has 14 residues. Trimming pared 6 bases from V and 6 bases from J, leaving 17 bases between. CDR3 sequence reads: CASSPQQGGDGYTF. The CDR3 region has the DNA TGTGCCAGCAGCCCGCAACAGGGTGGGGATGGCTACACCTTC.

This clonotype has more than one count but fewer than ten. The rearrangement joins TRBV7-2 to TRBJ2-5; TRBD2 matches at 11 bases. CDR1 and CDR2 (germline): SGHTA, FQGNSA. V gave up 5 bases and J gave up 4 bases; unmatched junction bases: 3. The CDR3 spans 14 residues. The DNA of the CDR3 is TGTGCCAGCAGCGCCACTAGCGGGAGAGAGACCCAGTACTTC. This codes for CASSATSGRETQYF.

This clonotype was detected many times. The chain recombines TRBV7-2 with TRBJ2-7; no firm D call. This CDR3 comprises 11 residues. V was shortened by 2 bases and J by 5 bases, with 4 bases between the two germline ends. Germline-derived CDR1 and CDR2 are SGHTA and FQGNSA. CDR3 DNA: TGTGCCAGCAGCTTAATTCACGAGCAGTACTTC. This encodes CASSLIHEQYF.

The rearrangement uses TRBV27 and TRBJ2-1, with D possibly being TRBD2 (5 bases). This CDR3 has 17 amino acids. CDR1 is MNHEY, CDR2 SMNVEV, per germline (reference sequence). Between the trimmed V and J ends, which lost 5 bases and 5 bases, there was a span of 22 bases. The CDR3 DNA reads TGTGCCAGCAGTAAAGAGGCGAGGGCTCTCTACCACAATGAGCAGTTCTTC. Encoded protein: CASSKEARALYHNEQFF.

There are many counts of this clonotype. The chain couples TRBV5-1 to TRBJ2-3; unclear D gene. V shed 0 bases and J shed 2 bases, with 7 bases lying between them. Germline V gene sequence: CDR1 SGHRS, CDR2 YFSETQ. CDR3 size: 14 residues. The CDR3 DNA is TGCGCCAGCAGCTTGGGACATCCCACAGATACGCAGTATTTT. Its protein is CASSLGHPTDTQYF.

This clonotype has just a few counts. The chain combines TRBV18 with TRBJ2-1; TRBD2 matches 12 bases. The CDR3 length is 16 residues. The V segment lost 6 bases and the J segment 10 bases; nucleotides outside the gene matches: 13. Germline V gene lookup returns CDR1 KGHSH and CDR2 LQKENI. The CDR3 reads CASSPPLAGGPWEQFF. The CDR3, as DNA: TGTGCCAGCTCCCCCCCCCTAGCGGGAGGGCCTTGGGAGCAGTTCTTC. Combining the CDR3 with reference TRBV18 and TRBJ2-1 gives the whole variable domain NAGVMQNPRHLVRRRGQEARLRCSPMKGHSHVYWYRQLPEEGLKFMVYLQKENIIDESGMPKERFSAEFPKEGPSILRIQQVVRGDSAAYFCASSPPLAGGPWEQFFGPGTRLTVL.

This clonotype was found many times. V usage is TRBV7-2 and J usage is TRBJ1-1, with a weak D call TRBD1 (5 bases). The germline gives CDR1 SGHTA, CDR2 FQGNSA. There are 17 residues in the CDR3. Trimming cost V 6 bases and J 3 bases, with 23 bases left between them. The CDR3 loop is CASRTKGGGKRDTEAFF. As DNA, the CDR3 is TGTGCCAGCAGGACAAAGGGTGGGGGTAAGCGAGACACTGAAGCTTTCTTT.

V is TRBV19 and J is TRBJ2-1, with TRBD2 matching over 10 bases. V was clipped by 4 bases and J by 1 base; unmatched bases: 4. This CDR3 is built from 16 residues. The germline V gene encodes CDR1 LNHDA and CDR2 SQIVND (reference sequence). The CDR3: CASSKRTSGSYNEQFF. The CDR3 DNA is TGTGCCAGTAGTAAAAGGACTAGCGGTTCCTACAATGAGCAGTTCTTC.

This clonotype was seen many times. The V and J genes are TRBV7-9 and TRBJ2-6; no reliable D call. Germline V CDR1 and CDR2: SEHNR, FQNEAQ (reference sequence). The V and J ends lost 1 base and 2 bases respectively, with 9 bases between them. This CDR3 region has 16 residues. The CDR3, as DNA: TGTGCCAGCAGCTTAGGGTTCGCCACTGGGGCCAACGTCCTGACTTTC. Encoded protein: CASSLGFATGANVLTF.

Many counts were recorded for this clonotype. The rearrangement uses TRBV20-1 and TRBJ2-5, with D unclear. From germline, CDR1 is DFQATT and CDR2 SNEGSKA (reference sequence). The CDR3 loop spans 15 amino acids. V lost 6 bases and J 0 bases, leaving 17 bases between the germline ends. The CDR3: CSAALSFGNQETQYF. The CDR3 coding sequence is TGCAGTGCGGCCCTGAGTTTTGGCAACCAAGAGACCCAGTACTTC.

There are many counts of this clonotype. The chain employs TRBV15 and TRBJ2-5, with 10 bases identical to TRBD2. The junction had 3 bases not matched to a gene; V was cut back by 4 bases and J by 4 bases. The CDR3 is made up of 14 amino acids. From germline, CDR1 is LNHNV and CDR2 YYDKDF (reference sequence). CDR3 nucleotides: TGTGCCACCAGCACCCTAGCGGGAGTAGAGACCCAGTACTTC. Translating gives CATSTLAGVETQYF.

In this sample, this clonotype turned up many times. V usage is TRBV20-1 and J usage is TRBJ2-7, with TRBD2 identical over 10 bases. Trimming took 6 bases from V and 4 from J; bases not matched to a gene: 6. This CDR3 has 13 residues. Germline values: CDR1 DFQATT, CDR2 SNEGSKA (reference sequence). The CDR3 here is CSADPSGSYEQYF. In DNA, the CDR3 is TGCAGTGCAGACCCTAGCGGGAGTTACGAGCAGTACTTC.

This chain joins TRBV12-3 or TRBV12-4 and TRBJ1-1, with 7 positions matching TRBD1. V was clipped by 5 bases and J by 8 bases; unmatched bases: 8. CDR3 size: 13 residues. The CDR3 sequence: CASSKNRGGEAFF. The CDR3 coding sequence is TGTGCCAGCAGTAAGAACAGGGGAGGCGAAGCTTTCTTT.